Each of the 27 T cell receptor beta chains below was sequenced from the same sample in a study of cytomegalovirus exposure and HLA in healthy donors. 60 Vbeta and 13 Jbeta primers were used in PCR. Measured with immunoSEQ multiplex PCR; TCRdb has only the in-frame clones, and not every one. The profile covers about 200,000 clones, with around 83% appearing a single time and around 6% taken by the ten largest. Source material: PBMCs. These receptors were obtained from a woman aged 50 to 60 in good health and CMV-seropositive.

The gene calls are TRBV6-6 and TRBJ1-2, with 7 bases matching TRBD1. This CDR3 spans 15 amino acids. Germline-derived CDR1 and CDR2 are MNHNY and SVGAGI (reference sequence). V was pared by 0 bases and J by 3 bases, with 4 bases of the junction left unmatched. CDR3 loop: CASSYSKGAHYGYTF. In DNA, the CDR3 is TGTGCCAGCAGTTACTCGAAGGGGGCTCACTATGGCTACACCTTC.

J is TRBJ2-3 and V is TRBV9; 10 bases are a match to TRBD2. V dropped 0 bases and J dropped 4; count of bases not matched to a gene: 2. Per germline, CDR1 SGDLS and CDR2 YYNGEE. The CDR3 covers 15 residues. Here the CDR3 DNA reads TGTGCCAGCAGCGTAGGAGCGGGGGGGCCAGATACGCAGTATTTT. This sequence encodes CASSVGAGGPDTQYF.

This clone was detected only once. The V gene is TRBV2, the J gene TRBJ2-1; the match to TRBD2 covers 8 bases. V dropped 6 bases and J dropped 7; count of bases not matched to a gene: 11. Germline values: CDR1 SNHLY, CDR2 FYNNEI. CDR3 length equals 15 residues. CDR3 sequence (DNA): TGTGCCAGCAGGGAGGGGCGGGAGGTGGGTAATGAGCAGTTCTTC. This gives the protein CASREGREVGNEQFF.

The rearrangement uses TRBV7-9 and TRBJ2-2; 8 bases fit TRBD1. Germline CDR1 reads SEHNR; CDR2 reads FQNEAQ (reference sequence). Trimming removed 5 bases from V and 7 bases from J; junction bases left unmatched: 6. The CDR3 runs to 14 residues. The CDR3 nucleotides are TGTGCCAGCAGCCCCGGACAGGGTAACGGGGAGCTGTTTTTT. Its protein product is CASSPGQGNGELFF.

The chain is built from TRBV19 and TRBJ1-5; perhaps TRBD1 as D (6 bases). This CDR3 region has 15 residues. V lost 5 bases, J lost 5 bases, and 16 bases lay in between. Germline V gene lookup returns CDR1 LNHDA and CDR2 SQIVND (reference sequence). The CDR3 spells CASSVRDIDYQPQHF. In DNA, the CDR3 is TGTGCCAGTAGTGTCCGGGACATAGACTATCAGCCCCAGCATTTT. The complete variable domain, with remaining parts taken from reference TRBV19 and TRBJ1-5, reads DGGITQSPKYLFRKEGQNVTLSCEQNLNHDAMYWYRQDPGQGLRLIYYSQIVNDFQKGDIAEGYSVSREKKESFPLTVTSAQKNPTAFYLCASSVRDIDYQPQHFGDGTRLSIL.

CDR3 coding DNA: TGTGCCAGCAGCTTAGGGGACAGTCCCCAGCATTTT. Its translation is CASSLGDSPQHF. The chain employs TRBV7-9 and TRBJ1-5; TRBD1 agrees at 7 bases. CDR3 length: 12 residues. J lost 10 bases, V lost 1 base, and 1 base had no gene match. Per germline, CDR1 SEHNR and CDR2 FQNEAQ (reference sequence).

CDR3 region: CASSRGTGAYNSPLHF. The CDR3 DNA reads TGCGCCAGCAGCCGGGGGACAGGGGCGTATAATTCACCCCTCCACTTT. The chain is built from TRBV4-1 and TRBJ1-6; 10 bases are shared with TRBD1. J was trimmed by 4 bases and V by 4 bases; bases with no gene match: 4. Germline V lookup: CDR1 MGHRA, CDR2 YSYEKL. This CDR3 contains 16 residues.

The rearrangement links TRBV28 to TRBJ1-4; 8 bases map to TRBD1. J was trimmed by 10 bases and V by 5 bases; bases with no gene match: 9. CDR3 length: 14 residues. Looked up from germline, CDR1 is MDHEN and CDR2 is SYDVKM. This chain's CDR3 is CASSATGDGGKLFF. The CDR3 nucleotides are TGTGCCAGCAGTGCGACAGGGGATGGAGGAAAACTGTTTTTT.

This clone was seen a handful of times. The chain has TRBV6-5 and TRBJ1-1, with D tentatively TRBD1 (6 bases). Trimming cost V 6 bases and J 5 bases, with 16 bases left between them. The CDR3 is made up of 14 amino acids. Germline-derived CDR1 and CDR2 are MNHEY and SVGAGI. The CDR3 coding sequence is TGTGCCAGCAGGCTGGGGGGGGCCTGGACTGAAGCTTTCTTT. Translated, it gives CASRLGGAWTEAFF.

The chain is built from TRBV2 and TRBJ1-5, with D hard to call. CDR3 length: 14 amino acids. Germline CDR1 reads SNHLY; CDR2 reads FYNNEI. Between the trimmed V and J ends, which lost 4 bases and 0 bases, there was a span of 7 bases. The CDR3 loop is CASSGGLSNQPQHF. The CDR3 nucleotides read TGTGCCAGCAGTGGAGGGCTTAGCAATCAGCCCCAGCATTTT.

The rearrangement joins TRBV7-2 to TRBJ2-7, with 7 bases fitting TRBD1. The CDR3 loop spans 12 amino acids. Germline CDR1 is SGHTA and CDR2 is FQGNSA. V shed 1 base and J 9 bases; nucleotides not matched to a gene: 3. The DNA of the CDR3 is TGTGCCAGCAGCTTAGACAGGGGCGGGCAGTACTTC. Its translation: CASSLDRGGQYF. The complete variable domain, with remaining parts taken from reference TRBV7-2 and TRBJ2-7, reads GAGVSQSPSNKVTEKGKDVELRCDPISGHTALYWYRQSLGQGLEFLIYFQGNSAPDKSGLPSDRFSAERTGGSVSTLTIQRTQQEDSAVYLCASSLDRGGQYFGPGTRLTVT.

V is TRBV5-1 and J is TRBJ1-2; D unclear. Deletions cut 5 bases from V and 4 bases from J, with 12 bases between. Germline CDR1 reads SGHRS; CDR2 reads YFSETQ. The CDR3 covers 13 residues. CDR3 residues: CASRDLSSYGYTF. The CDR3 DNA reads as TGCGCCAGCAGGGACTTATCTAGCTATGGCTACACCTTC.

The genes are TRBV5-1 and TRBJ2-3; maybe TRBD2 (5 bases). CDR1 is SGHRS and CDR2 is YFSETQ in the germline V gene. With 7 bases removed from V and 3 bases from J, the gap between germline ends came to 21 bases. The CDR3 has 16 amino acids. The CDR3 protein is CASGPRASRSTDTQYF. For the CDR3, the DNA is TGCGCCAGCGGCCCTCGCGCTAGCAGATCGACAGATACGCAGTATTTT. The complete variable domain, with remaining parts taken from reference TRBV5-1 and TRBJ2-3, reads KAGVTQTPRYLIKTRGQQVTLSCSPISGHRSVSWYQQTPGQGLQFLFEYFSETQRNKGNFPGRFSGRQFSNSRSEMNVSTLELGDSALYLCASGPRASRSTDTQYFGPGTRLTVL.

This chain links TRBV7-9 with TRBJ1-5; tentatively, D is TRBD1 (6 bases). V lost 0 bases and J lost 0, with 15 bases in between. This CDR3 is built from 18 residues. The V gene's germline CDR1 is SEHNR and CDR2 FQNEAQ (reference sequence). The CDR3 here is CASSLASPGQLSNQPQHF. The CDR3 DNA sequence: TGTGCCAGCAGCTTAGCTAGTCCAGGACAGCTTAGCAATCAGCCCCAGCATTTT.

This rearrangement joins TRBV7-9 to TRBJ2-3, with D possibly being TRBD2 (6 bases). This CDR3 contains 13 residues. Deletions cut 2 bases from V and 4 bases from J, with 7 bases between. Germline assignment: CDR1 SEHNR and CDR2 FQNEAQ (reference sequence). The CDR3 region is CASSLQRADTQYF. The CDR3 nucleotides read TGTGCCAGCAGCTTACAGCGGGCAGATACGCAGTATTTT.

The CDR3 region is CASSPRLTGTYEQYF. The DNA of the CDR3 is TGTGCCAGCAGTCCCAGGTTGACAGGGACCTACGAGCAGTACTTC. The chain uses TRBV2 and TRBJ2-7; 7 nucleotides match TRBD1. The CDR3 has 15 residues. Germline V lookup: CDR1 SNHLY, CDR2 FYNNEI. J was trimmed by 2 bases and V by 5 bases; bases with no gene match: 9.

V gene TRBV7-3 combines with J gene TRBJ1-1; no clear D. Trimming took 5 bases from V and 4 from J, leaving 17 bases between them. CDR1 is SGHTA, CDR2 FQGTGA, per germline. The CDR3 contains 15 residues. DNA of the CDR3: TGTGCCAGCAGCCCTTCGGGAGTCTCTGGCACTGAAGCTTTCTTT. It translates to CASSPSGVSGTEAFF.

V gene TRBV28 combines with J gene TRBJ2-5; 9 nucleotides agree with TRBD1. Germline values: CDR1 MDHEN, CDR2 SYDVKM. The ends lost 5 bases at V and 5 bases at J; junction bases unmatched: 6. This CDR3 is built from 14 residues. In DNA form, the CDR3 reads TGTGCCAGCAGTCTAACAGACAGGGGGGAGACCCAGTACTTC. Its translation: CASSLTDRGETQYF.

The chain carries TRBV4-3 and TRBJ1-4; 9 bases are a match to TRBD1. The germline gives CDR1 LGHNA, CDR2 YSLEER. The V gene end was trimmed by 4 bases and the J gene end by 6 bases; junction bases not matched to a gene: 15. This CDR3 spans 18 amino acids. The DNA for the CDR3 is TGCGCCAGCAGCCGGGACGGGACAGGGATTTTGAAGTATGAAAAACTGTTTTTT. Translated, it gives CASSRDGTGILKYEKLFF.

The chain joins TRBV28 to TRBJ2-1; the match to TRBD2 covers 12 bases. Germline trimming cut 6 bases from V and 8 bases from J; bases unmatched to any gene: 8. Germline-derived CDR1 and CDR2 are MDHEN and SYDVKM. The CDR3 is 15 residues long. This chain's CDR3 is CASSSSGGAFDEQFF. CDR3 nucleotide sequence: TGTGCCAGCAGCTCTAGCGGGGGGGCCTTCGATGAGCAGTTCTTC.

The V call is TRBV4-2, the J call TRBJ2-5; D is perhaps TRBD1 (5 bases). Trimming took 0 bases from V and 1 from J, leaving 9 bases between them. The CDR3 is 15 residues long. CDR1 LGHNA and CDR2 YNFKEQ come from the germline V gene. For the CDR3, the DNA is TGTGCCAGCAGCCAAGAAGCAGGGTTCCAAGAGACCCAGTACTTC. It yields the protein CASSQEAGFQETQYF.

The chain recombines TRBV19 with TRBJ1-2; tentative D call: TRBD1 (5 bases). The germline V and J ends were trimmed by 7 bases and 4 bases, with 25 bases remaining between them. This CDR3 spans 17 amino acids. Germline-derived CDR1 and CDR2 are LNHDA and SQIVND (reference sequence). The CDR3 loop is CASTAYIGGAYAYGYTF. As DNA, the CDR3 is TGTGCCAGTACCGCCTATATCGGTGGGGCGTATGCCTATGGCTACACCTTC.

This chain's CDR3 is CASSLSLSLAGRPGNSPLHF. In DNA form, the CDR3 reads TGTGCCAGCAGTTTATCGCTGTCGCTTGCAGGGAGGCCGGGGAATTCACCCCTCCACTTT. The chain is built from TRBV27 and TRBJ1-6; D might be TRBD1 (5 bases). Trimming cost V 0 bases and J 7 bases, with 25 bases left between them. The V gene's germline CDR1 is MNHEY and CDR2 SMNVEV (reference sequence). CDR3 size: 20 residues.

The chain combines TRBV14 with TRBJ2-7; 8 bases are a match to TRBD1. Germline V gives CDR1 SGHDN, CDR2 FVKESK. The CDR3 contains 17 residues. Trimming cost V 2 bases and J 1 base; bases outside gene matches: 10. In DNA, the CDR3 is TGTGCCAGCAGCCAAACGATGGGGACAGGTGAATCCTACGAGCAGTACTTC. Its translation: CASSQTMGTGESYEQYF.

V usage is TRBV7-3 and J usage is TRBJ1-5; D is possibly TRBD1 (6 bases). The CDR3 has 15 amino acids. Germline V gene data show CDR1 as SGHTA and CDR2 as FQGTGA. The V gene lost 0 bases and the J gene lost 3 bases, with 9 bases spanning the gap. The CDR3 sequence is CASSLTGGLNQPQHF. The CDR3 DNA follows: TGTGCCAGCAGCTTAACTGGGGGCCTCAATCAGCCCCAGCATTTT. The variable domain in full, completed from reference TRBV7-3 and TRBJ1-5, reads GAGVSQTPSNKVTEKGKYVELRCDPISGHTALYWYRQSLGQGPEFLIYFQGTGAADDSGLPNDRFFAVRPEGSVSTLKIQRTERGDSAVYLCASSLTGGLNQPQHFGDGTRLSIL.

The chain couples TRBV5-4 to TRBJ2-1, with 7 nucleotides matching TRBD2. CDR3 length equals 16 residues. CDR1 and CDR2 (germline): SGHNT, YYREEE (reference sequence). V was clipped by 5 bases and J by 1 base; unmatched bases: 9. The CDR3 loop reads CASSSGTTLSYNEQFF. CDR3 in DNA: TGTGCCAGCAGTTCCGGGACTACGTTATCCTACAATGAGCAGTTCTTC.

V is TRBV5-1 and J is TRBJ2-7, with TRBD1 matching over 9 bases. Germline assignment: CDR1 SGHRS and CDR2 YFSETQ. Trimming at V came to 2 bases and at J to 3 bases, leaving 6 bases not matched to a gene. The CDR3 has 15 amino acids. The CDR3, as DNA: TGCGCCAGCAGCTTCGGGACAGGGAGGATCTACGAGCAGTACTTC. It translates to CASSFGTGRIYEQYF.